This TCR beta chain originates from a study of cytomegalovirus exposure and HLA in healthy donors. Study-level background: Of all 400 or so donors who were genotyped, under 90% belonged to the Caucasian-associated ancestry cluster.

To note about this clone: Its antigen is undetermined.

The PCR used 60 Vbeta and 13 Jbeta primers. Assay: immunoSEQ multiplex PCR; the TCRdb copy retains only in-frame clones and omits some. The data show about 160,000 clones, around 80% seen once. Study-wide results and limits: Roughly even sequencing depth across donors was the assumption behind the presence/absence analyses. Later analysis suggested most CMV-associated TCR beta chains were HLA-restricted.

The clonotype originates from a male donor in good health and CMV-seronegative. The specimen sequenced was PBMCs.

CDR3 sequence reads: CASSDSPGTGGEQYF. The CDR3 DNA reads TGTGCCAGCAGTGACTCCCCCGGGACAGGGGGTGAGCAGTACTTC. V usage is TRBV6-1 and J usage is TRBJ2-7; 11 bases are a match to TRBD1. CDR3 length: 15 amino acids. The V gene end was trimmed by 3 bases and the J gene end by 7 bases; junction bases not matched to a gene: 8. Germline loops: CDR1 MNHNS, CDR2 SASEGT.